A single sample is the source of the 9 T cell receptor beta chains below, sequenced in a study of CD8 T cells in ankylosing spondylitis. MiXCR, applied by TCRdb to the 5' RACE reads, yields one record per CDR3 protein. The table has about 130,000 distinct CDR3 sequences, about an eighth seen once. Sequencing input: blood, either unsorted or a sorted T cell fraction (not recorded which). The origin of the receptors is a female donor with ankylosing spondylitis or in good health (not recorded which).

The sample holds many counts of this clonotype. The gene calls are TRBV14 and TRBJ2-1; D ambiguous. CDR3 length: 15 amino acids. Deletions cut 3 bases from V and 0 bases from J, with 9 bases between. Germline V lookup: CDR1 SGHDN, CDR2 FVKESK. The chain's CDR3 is CASSHGGSSYNEQFF. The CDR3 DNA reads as TGTGCCAGCAGCCACGGCGGAAGCTCCTACAATGAGCAGTTCTTC.

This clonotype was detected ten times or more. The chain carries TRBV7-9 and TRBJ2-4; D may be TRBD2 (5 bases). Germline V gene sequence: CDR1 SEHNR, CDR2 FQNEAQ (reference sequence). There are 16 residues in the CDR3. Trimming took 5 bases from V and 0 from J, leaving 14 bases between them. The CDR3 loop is CASSRGLSLAKNIQYF. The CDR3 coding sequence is TGTGCCAGCAGCCGTGGACTCAGCCTAGCCAAAAACATTCAGTACTTC. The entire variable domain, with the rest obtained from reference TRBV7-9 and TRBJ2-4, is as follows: DTGVSQNPRHKITKRGQNVTFRCDPISEHNRLYWYRQTLGQGPEFLTYFQNEAQLEKSRLLSDRFSAERPKGSFSTLEIQRTEQGDSAMYLCASSRGLSLAKNIQYFGAGTRLSVL.

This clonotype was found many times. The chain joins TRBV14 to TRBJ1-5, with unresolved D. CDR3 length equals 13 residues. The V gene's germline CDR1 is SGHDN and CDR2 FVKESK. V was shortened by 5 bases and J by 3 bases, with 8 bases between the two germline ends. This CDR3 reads CASSDGPNQPQHF. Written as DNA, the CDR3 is TGTGCCAGCAGCGACGGACCCAATCAGCCCCAGCATTTT.

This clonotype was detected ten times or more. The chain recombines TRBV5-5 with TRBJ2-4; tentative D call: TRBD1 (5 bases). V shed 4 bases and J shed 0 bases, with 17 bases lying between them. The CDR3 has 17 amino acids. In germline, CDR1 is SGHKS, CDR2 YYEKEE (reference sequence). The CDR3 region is CASSPVSRGLAKNIQYF. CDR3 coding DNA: TGTGCCAGCAGCCCGGTGTCTAGGGGCTTAGCCAAAAACATTCAGTACTTC.

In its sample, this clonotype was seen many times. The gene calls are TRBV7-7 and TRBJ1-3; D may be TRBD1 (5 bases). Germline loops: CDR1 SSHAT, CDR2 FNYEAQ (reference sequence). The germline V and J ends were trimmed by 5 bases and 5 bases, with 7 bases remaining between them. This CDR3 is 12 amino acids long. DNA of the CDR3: TGTGCCAGCAGCCCGGACAGAAACACCATATATTTT. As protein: CASSPDRNTIYF.

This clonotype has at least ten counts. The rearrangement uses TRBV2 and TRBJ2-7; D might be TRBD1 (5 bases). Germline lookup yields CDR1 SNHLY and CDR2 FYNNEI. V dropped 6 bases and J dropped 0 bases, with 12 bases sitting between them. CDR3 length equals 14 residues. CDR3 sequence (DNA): TGTGCCAGCAGGGACACTTCCTTCTCCTACGAGCAGTACTTC. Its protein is CASRDTSFSYEQYF.

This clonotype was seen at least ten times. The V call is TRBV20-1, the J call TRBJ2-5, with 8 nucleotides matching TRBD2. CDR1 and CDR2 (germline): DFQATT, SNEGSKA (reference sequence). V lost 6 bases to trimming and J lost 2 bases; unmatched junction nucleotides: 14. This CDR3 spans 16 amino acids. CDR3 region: CSAVTRGGSRQETQYF. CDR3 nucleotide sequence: TGCAGTGCAGTGACCCGGGGGGGAAGTCGGCAAGAGACCCAGTACTTC.

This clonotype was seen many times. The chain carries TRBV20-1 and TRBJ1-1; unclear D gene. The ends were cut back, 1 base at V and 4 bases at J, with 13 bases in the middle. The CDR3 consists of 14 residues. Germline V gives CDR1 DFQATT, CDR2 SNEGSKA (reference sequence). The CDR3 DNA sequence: TGCAGTGCTAGAGGGGCGGGTCCTTTCACTGAAGCTTTCTTT. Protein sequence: CSARGAGPFTEAFF.

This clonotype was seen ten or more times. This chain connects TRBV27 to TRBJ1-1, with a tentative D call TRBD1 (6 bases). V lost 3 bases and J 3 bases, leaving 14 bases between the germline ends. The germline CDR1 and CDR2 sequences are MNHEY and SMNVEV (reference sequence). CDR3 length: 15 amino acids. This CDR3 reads CASSFFGGTDTEAFF. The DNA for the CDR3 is TGTGCCAGCAGTTTTTTTGGGGGCACGGACACTGAAGCTTTCTTT.